This TCR beta chain originates from a study of a mutant IDH1 vaccine in newly diagnosed glioma. Study details: Therapy received beforehand was radiotherapy, temozolomide, or both, with most patients given both.

Using immunoSEQ multiplex PCR, the repertoire was profiled, and TCRdb retains in-frame clones only, with some absent. The sample shows tens of thousands of clones, more than 60% of them seen only once. Documented time point: baseline, week 1 (first vaccination visit). The sample's treatment: pre-vaccination baseline after standard-of-care therapy. Germline CDR1 and CDR2: LGHNA and YNFKEQ. There are 16 residues in the CDR3. The V segment lost 0 bases and the J segment 5 bases; nucleotides outside the gene matches: 8. The material was PBMCs, obtained from a glioma patient treated with radiotherapy, temozolomide or both. This chain links TRBV4-2 with TRBJ2-5; TRBD2 matches at 8 bases. The TCR comes from a woman in her thirties or forties with glioma. Here the CDR3 DNA reads TGTGCCAGCAGCCAAGAGGGGCGGGGGGCCTGGGAGACCCAGTACTTC. This gives the protein CASSQEGRGAWETQYF.